This T cell receptor (beta chain) was recorded in a study of T cell repertoires in cytomegalovirus infection. To note about this clonotype: Its antigen is unidentified.

TCRdb reprocessed the reads via MiXCR and lists one record per CDR3 protein. The table lists approximately 730,000 distinct CDR3 sequences, approximately 33% of them singletons. The CDR3 has 15 residues. Per the germline V gene, CDR1 is SGHDT and CDR2 is YYEEEE. V gave up 4 bases and J gave up 0 bases; unmatched junction bases: 4. V is TRBV5-6 and J is TRBJ2-7; TRBD1 matches at 10 bases. The TCR originated in a human donor in good health (CMV status not recorded). Some clones in this sample may be carry-over from other donors' samples. Sequencing was performed on cultured PBMCs, taken from culture after CMV antigen stimulation. The CDR3 loop reads CASSPGQGISYEQYF. For the CDR3, the DNA is TGTGCCAGCAGCCCGGGACAGGGGATCTCCTACGAGCAGTACTTC.